These 24 T cell receptor beta chains were sequenced from one sample in a study of neoadjuvant nivolumab and ipilimumab in lung cancer (dated by TCRdb to between 2020 and 2021). The time point label, as the study defines it: at surgical resection after neoadjuvant nivolumab +/- ipilimumab. The library relied on the immunoSEQ multiplex PCR assay. Held by TCRdb, this immuneACCESS table contains in-frame sequences only and omits some clones. Under half of the omission traces to an unresolved V gene where checked; the cause of the rest is unknown. A total of approximately 29,000 clones appear in this sample, nearly 85% of them only once. The ten largest clones take up 4.5% to 5.5% of the sample. Material: tumor tissue, obtained after neoadjuvant nivolumab, alone or with ipilimumab, at or shortly before surgery. The origin of the receptors is an adult with non-small cell lung cancer.

The J gene is TRBJ2-2, the V gene TRBV28; D is ambiguous. V was shortened by 3 bases and J by 1 base, with 6 bases between the two germline ends. CDR3 length: 14 residues. In germline, CDR1 is MDHEN, CDR2 SYDVKM. The CDR3 here is CASSFSGNTGELFF. DNA for the CDR3: TGTGCCAGCAGTTTCTCAGGGAACACCGGGGAGCTGTTTTTT.

This clone was observed once. The V gene is TRBV6-1, the J gene TRBJ1-2, with TRBD1 identical over 8 bases. The CDR3 is made up of 15 amino acids. V shed 5 bases and J 5 bases; nucleotides not matched to a gene: 10. Germline V gene lookup returns CDR1 MNHNS and CDR2 SASEGT. For the CDR3, the DNA is TGTGCCAGCAGTCTGAGGGACAGGCAGAATTATGGCTACACCTTC. This sequence encodes CASSLRDRQNYGYTF.

V and J are TRBV25-1 and TRBJ2-2; no firm D call. This CDR3 contains 13 residues. The V end was cut by 1 base, the J end by 6 bases, with 6 bases between. From germline, CDR1 is MGHDK and CDR2 SYGVNS. The CDR3 protein is CASSEWGPGELFF. The CDR3 DNA sequence: TGTGCCAGCAGTGAATGGGGTCCCGGGGAGCTGTTTTTT.

The CDR3 DNA follows: TGTGCCAGCAGTTTCGTAGCCGGGGGAAATTCACCCCTCCACTTT. Amino acids: CASSFVAGGNSPLHF. The chain joins TRBV28 to TRBJ1-6; D is perhaps TRBD1 (5 bases). V was clipped by 3 bases and J by 7 bases, with 13 bases between them. CDR3 length: 15 amino acids. Germline values: CDR1 MDHEN, CDR2 SYDVKM.

On this clone: Its ends do not fully match the called genes, so a read error is possible. The chain uses TRBV6-6 and TRBJ1-6; the D is unclear. Germline lookup yields CDR1 MNHNY and CDR2 SVGAGI (reference sequence). This CDR3 is 12 amino acids long. This chain's CDR3 is CASRSTESPGDF. In DNA form, the CDR3 reads TGTGCCAGCAGAAGCACGGAGAGTCCCGGAGACTTT.

The chain carries TRBV25-1 and TRBJ2-3; 12 bases align to TRBD2. Germline loops: CDR1 MGHDK, CDR2 SYGVNS. The CDR3 has 17 amino acids. The ends lost 3 bases at V and 6 bases at J; junction bases unmatched: 10. CDR3 nucleotides: TGTGCCAGCAGTGAGAATCAGGCTAGCGGGAGGGTTGATACGCAGTATTTT. Encoded protein: CASSENQASGRVDTQYF.

This sequence joins TRBV6-1 and TRBJ2-7; D remains ambiguous. Germline V lookup: CDR1 MNHNS, CDR2 SASEGT. V lost 2 bases, J lost 4 bases, and 24 bases lay in between. This CDR3 has 18 residues. Here the CDR3 DNA reads TGTGCCAGCAGTGAATATCAGCATGTTTGGGGTATCCCTTACGAGCAGTACTTC. Amino acid sequence: CASSEYQHVWGIPYEQYF.

The chain employs TRBV5-1 and TRBJ1-1, with D possibly matching TRBD1 (5 bases). The V end lost 2 bases, the J end lost 5 bases, and 19 bases lay between the germline ends. This CDR3 is built from 16 residues. In germline, CDR1 is SGHRS, CDR2 YFSETQ. The CDR3 DNA reads TGCGCCAGCAGCTTATCCACCCAACGGGGGGGGACTGAAGCTTTCTTT. It yields the protein CASSLSTQRGGTEAFF.

The chain joins TRBV10-2 to TRBJ2-7; D not certain. Germline V gene lookup returns CDR1 WSHSY and CDR2 SAAADI. The V and J ends lost 6 bases and 6 bases respectively, with 18 bases between them. The CDR3 is 14 amino acids. The CDR3 is CASSQPGQQTEQYF. The CDR3 nucleotides read TGCGCCAGCAGCCAGCCGGGCCAACAGACCGAGCAGTACTTC.

V is TRBV19 and J is TRBJ1-2; possible D gene TRBD1, 6 bases. Germline assignment: CDR1 LNHDA and CDR2 SQIVND (reference sequence). The CDR3 has 15 amino acids. Trimming left V 5 bases short and J 7 bases short, with 20 bases between. The CDR3 coding sequence is TGTGCCAGTAGTGTCGGACAGTTCACCCTCGGTGGCTACACCTTC. Translated, it gives CASSVGQFTLGGYTF.

The genes are TRBV10-1 and TRBJ2-7; 12 bases match TRBD1. This CDR3 region has 12 residues. In germline, CDR1 is WNHNN, CDR2 SYGVQD (reference sequence). V dropped 8 bases and J dropped 7; count of bases not matched to a gene: 3. The CDR3 region has the DNA TGCGCCAGCCGGGACAGGGGGCGAGAGCAGTACTTC. Translated: CASRDRGREQYF.

This clone was observed a single time. The chain combines TRBV7-9 with TRBJ1-6; no clear D gene. V lost 2 bases, J lost 6 bases, and 5 bases lay in between. From germline, CDR1 is SEHNR and CDR2 FQNEAQ (reference sequence). This CDR3 has 13 amino acids. The DNA of the CDR3 is TGTGCCAGCAGCTTACAGATTAATTCACCCCTCCACTTT. Protein product: CASSLQINSPLHF.

The chain couples TRBV28 to TRBJ1-6; weak D call: TRBD1 (5 bases). CDR3 length: 14 amino acids. CDR1 MDHEN and CDR2 SYDVKM come from the germline V gene. Trimming pared 6 bases from V and 7 bases from J, leaving 13 bases between. The CDR3 loop reads CASRYTGENSPLHF. DNA of the CDR3: TGTGCCAGCAGATATACAGGTGAAAATTCACCCCTCCACTTT.

The rearrangement joins TRBV28 to TRBJ1-2; D is unclear. Deletions cut 5 bases from V and 5 bases from J, with 9 bases between. CDR3 size: 12 residues. Germline V gives CDR1 MDHEN, CDR2 SYDVKM. CDR3: CASSNNVYGYTF. For the CDR3, the DNA is TGTGCCAGCAGTAACAATGTGTATGGCTACACCTTC.

This clone was observed a few times. The chain employs TRBV5-4 and TRBJ1-1; D gene unclear. Germline CDR1 SGHNT, CDR2 YYREEE (reference sequence). The CDR3 covers 14 residues. V was cut by 0 bases and J by 4 bases, with 10 bases left in between. CDR3 amino acids: CASSLDWEGTEAFF. Written as DNA, the CDR3 is TGTGCCAGCAGCTTGGATTGGGAGGGCACTGAAGCTTTCTTT.

The V call is TRBV7-9, the J call TRBJ2-3, with 8 bases that match TRBD1. The germline CDR1 and CDR2 sequences are SEHNR and FQNEAQ (reference sequence). The V segment lost 1 base and the J segment 1 base; nucleotides outside the gene matches: 7. The CDR3 covers 17 residues. CDR3 loop: CASSLDQGARGTDTQYF. Written as DNA, the CDR3 is TGTGCCAGCAGCTTAGACCAGGGGGCGCGGGGCACAGATACGCAGTATTTT.

CDR3 coding DNA: TGTGCCAGCATTGGTATACAGGGCATTTTGGAGACCCAGTACTTC. Translation: CASIGIQGILETQYF. V and J are TRBV28 and TRBJ2-5; D may be TRBD1 (6 bases). The CDR3 is 15 amino acids. Trimming took 7 bases from V and 5 from J, leaving 20 bases between them. Germline CDR1 reads MDHEN; CDR2 reads SYDVKM.

This clone was seen just once. This sequence joins TRBV11-3 and TRBJ2-3; D is tentatively TRBD1 or TRBD2 (5 bases each). The CDR3 contains 14 residues. Germline CDR1 SGHNT, CDR2 YENEEA. Trimming cost V 0 bases and J 5 bases, with 9 bases left between them. The CDR3 loop is CASSLEGGGDTQYF. CDR3 DNA: TGTGCCAGCAGCTTAGAGGGTGGGGGAGATACGCAGTATTTT.

This clone was found once. The chain joins TRBV14 to TRBJ2-3; D is unresolved. The CDR3 sequence is 10 residues long. Germline V lookup: CDR1 SGHDN, CDR2 FVKESK. The V gene lost 0 bases and the J gene lost 8 bases, with 0 bases spanning the gap. In nucleotides, the CDR3 is TGTGCCAGCAGCCAAGATACGCAGTATTTT. Translating it yields CASSQDTQYF.

This chain links TRBV29-1 with TRBJ2-3, with D possibly being TRBD1 (6 bases). Trimming cost V 5 bases and J 0 bases, with 12 bases left between them. Looked up from germline, CDR1 is SQVTM and CDR2 is ANQGSEA. The CDR3 totals 14 residues. CDR3 DNA: TGCAGCGTTCTCGGACAGACTAGCACAGATACGCAGTATTTT. Translated, it gives CSVLGQTSTDTQYF.

The chain links TRBV11-2 to TRBJ2-6; 10 nucleotides align to TRBD1. The CDR3 has 16 residues. Germline loops: CDR1 SGHAT, CDR2 FQNNGV. J was trimmed by 7 bases and V by 5 bases; bases with no gene match: 8. The CDR3 DNA sequence: TGTGCCAGCAGCAGAGACAGGGGGCCTCTAGCCAACGTCCTGACTTTC. It codes for CASSRDRGPLANVLTF.

The J gene is TRBJ2-3, the V gene TRBV7-8; TRBD1 agrees at 9 bases. V trimming: 5 bases; J trimming: 1 base; junction bases outside the gene matches: 7. The CDR3 runs 16 residues. In germline, CDR1 is SGHVS, CDR2 FQNEAQ. CDR3 amino acids: CASSPGQGGGTDTQYF. The DNA of the CDR3 is TGTGCCAGCAGCCCGGGACAGGGTGGGGGCACAGATACGCAGTATTTT.

The V and J genes are TRBV4-2 and TRBJ2-1, with D possibly called TRBD1 or TRBD2 (5 bases each). This CDR3 region has 13 residues. Trimming removed 5 bases at V and 8 bases at J, with 13 bases between. Germline values: CDR1 LGHNA, CDR2 YNFKEQ. The CDR3 is CASSLDRDDEQFF. The CDR3 DNA is TGTGCCAGCAGCTTAGACCGGGACGATGAGCAGTTCTTC.

The chain is built from TRBV30 and TRBJ1-2, with 7 bases lining up with TRBD1. With 3 bases clipped from V and 4 bases from J, the junction kept 8 bases outside the gene matches. The CDR3 spans 14 residues. Germline lookup yields CDR1 GTSNPN and CDR2 SVGIG (reference sequence). The CDR3 nucleotides read TGTGCCTGGAGCGCCGGGACAGAGGCCTATGGCTACACCTTC. Its protein product is CAWSAGTEAYGYTF. Based on the CDR3 plus reference TRBV30 and TRBJ1-2, the full variable domain is SQTIHQWPATLVQPVGSPLSLECTVEGTSNPNLYWYRQAAGRGLQLLFYSVGIGQISSEVPQNLSASRPQDRQFILSSKKLLLSDSGFYLCAWSAGTEAYGYTFGSGTRLTVV.